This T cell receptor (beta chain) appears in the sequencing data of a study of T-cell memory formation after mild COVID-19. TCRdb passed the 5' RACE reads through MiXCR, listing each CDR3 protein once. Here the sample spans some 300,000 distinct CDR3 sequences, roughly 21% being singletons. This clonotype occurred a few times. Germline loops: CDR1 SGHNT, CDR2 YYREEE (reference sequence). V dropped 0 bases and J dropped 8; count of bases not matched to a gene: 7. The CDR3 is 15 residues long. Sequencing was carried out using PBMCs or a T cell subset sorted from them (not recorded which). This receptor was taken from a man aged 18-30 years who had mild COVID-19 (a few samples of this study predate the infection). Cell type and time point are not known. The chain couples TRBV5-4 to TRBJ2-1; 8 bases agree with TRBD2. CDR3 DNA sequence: TGTGCCAGCAGCTTGGAGGTCGGGGGGGCGGATGAGCAGTTCTTC. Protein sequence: CASSLEVGGADEQFF.